A single sample is the source of the 24 T cell receptor beta chains below, sequenced in a study of OX40 agonist ivuxolimab in advanced cancers. Assay: immunoSEQ multiplex PCR; the TCRdb copy retains only in-frame clones and omits some. The sample contains around 100,000 clones, around nine tenths of which appear only once. This specimen was CD4+ or CD8+ T cells sorted from blood, taken in a trial of the OX40 agonist ivuxolimab. These receptors all come from an adult with an advanced solid tumor such as melanoma, head and neck, liver or kidney cancer.

The V call is TRBV7-9, the J call TRBJ1-4; the D is unclear. V lost 6 bases and J 7 bases, leaving 15 bases between the germline ends. Germline V gene lookup returns CDR1 SEHNR and CDR2 FQNEAQ (reference sequence). The CDR3 runs to 14 residues. Here the CDR3 DNA reads TGTGCCAGCAGTGAAGAGCAGCCGGGTGAAAAACTGTTTTTT. Amino acid sequence: CASSEEQPGEKLFF.

The V and J genes are TRBV5-1 and TRBJ2-5, with TRBD2 identical over 9 bases. With 6 bases clipped from V and 1 base from J, the junction kept 7 bases outside the gene matches. This CDR3 is built from 15 residues. CDR1 SGHRS and CDR2 YFSETQ come from the germline V gene. CDR3: CASTRRAGGQETQYF. The DNA of the CDR3 is TGCGCCAGCACCCGAAGAGCGGGGGGCCAAGAGACCCAGTACTTC.

V gene TRBV30 combines with J gene TRBJ1-2; TRBD1 aligns across 7 bases. With V trimmed by 7 bases and J by 7 bases, 9 bases remained unmatched. Germline V gene data show CDR1 as GTSNPN and CDR2 as SVGIG (reference sequence). The CDR3 consists of 12 residues. CDR3 coding DNA: TGTGCCTACAAGAGGACAGGTGTTGGCTACACCTTC. Amino acids: CAYKRTGVGYTF.

CDR3 in DNA: TGTGCCAGCAGCTTAGGGTCGGGACTAGCGGGGACAGATACGCAGTATTTT. Translation: CASSLGSGLAGTDTQYF. The chain recombines TRBV7-9 with TRBJ2-3, with 13 bases lining up with TRBD2. CDR3 length equals 17 residues. V was pared by 1 base and J by 3 bases, with 4 bases of the junction left unmatched. Per germline, CDR1 SEHNR and CDR2 FQNEAQ (reference sequence). The variable domain in full, with the rest retrieved from reference TRBV7-9 and TRBJ2-3, is DTGVSQNPRHKITKRGQNVTFRCDPISEHNRLYWYRQTLGQGPEFLTYFQNEAQLEKSRLLSDRFSAERPKGSFSTLEIQRTEQGDSAMYLCASSLGSGLAGTDTQYFGPGTRLTVL.

The chain couples TRBV6-5 to TRBJ1-1, with 8 bases fitting TRBD1. The V gene end was trimmed by 8 bases and the J gene end by 4 bases; junction bases not matched to a gene: 12. Germline CDR1 and CDR2: MNHEY and SVGAGI. The CDR3 runs to 15 residues. CDR3 region: CASLRQGYGTTEAFF. Written as DNA, the CDR3 is TGTGCCAGCCTAAGACAGGGGTACGGAACCACTGAAGCTTTCTTT.

The gene calls are TRBV30 and TRBJ1-6; a weak D match, TRBD1 (6 bases). Germline V gene sequence: CDR1 GTSNPN, CDR2 SVGIG (reference sequence). The CDR3 has 17 residues. Trimming took 4 bases from V and 0 from J, leaving 16 bases between them. In DNA, the CDR3 is TGTGCCTGGAATTCTGGACAGACGAGCTCCTATAATTCACCCCTCCACTTT. Translating gives CAWNSGQTSSYNSPLHF.

The V and J genes are TRBV6-6 and TRBJ2-2; tentatively, D is TRBD1 or TRBD2 (5 bases each). V lost 6 bases and J 4 bases, leaving 9 bases between the germline ends. CDR3 size: 13 residues. Germline loops: CDR1 MNHNY, CDR2 SVGAGI (reference sequence). DNA of the CDR3: TGTGCCAGCAGACCGAGGGGCACCGGGGAGCTGTTTTTT. It yields the protein CASRPRGTGELFF.

The gene calls are TRBV5-1 and TRBJ1-5; D not certain. The CDR3 has 15 residues. Germline V gene lookup returns CDR1 SGHRS and CDR2 YFSETQ. The V end was cut by 1 base, the J end by 0 bases, with 8 bases between. The CDR3 protein is CASSLLGSSNQPQHF. The CDR3, as DNA: TGCGCCAGCAGCTTGTTGGGCAGTAGCAATCAGCCCCAGCATTTT.

The chain combines TRBV11-3 with TRBJ2-3, with 12 bases that match TRBD2. CDR1 is SGHNT and CDR2 is YENEEA in the germline V gene. Trimming took 5 bases from V and 3 from J; bases not matched to a gene: 3. The CDR3 has 15 amino acids. The CDR3 sequence: CASSVGLAGTDTQYF. CDR3 coding DNA: TGTGCCAGCAGCGTCGGACTAGCGGGGACAGATACGCAGTATTTT.

The V gene is TRBV5-1, the J gene TRBJ2-1; 7 nucleotides line up with TRBD2. In germline, CDR1 is SGHRS, CDR2 YFSETQ. Germline trimming cut 3 bases from V and 5 bases from J; bases unmatched to any gene: 20. The CDR3 loop spans 19 amino acids. The CDR3 nucleotides read TGCGCCAGCAGCTCCCGCCCCGCTAGCGGTGCTGGATACGACAATGAGCAGTTCTTC. Its protein product is CASSSRPASGAGYDNEQFF.

The chain uses TRBV19 and TRBJ2-7, with TRBD1 matching 7 bases. V shed 7 bases and J 1 base; nucleotides not matched to a gene: 10. Per germline, CDR1 LNHDA and CDR2 SQIVND (reference sequence). CDR3 length: 15 amino acids. The CDR3 DNA is TGTGCCAGTAACCAAACAGGGGAGTCGTCCTACGAGCAGTACTTC. Its translation: CASNQTGESSYEQYF.

The chain is built from TRBV6-5 and TRBJ1-6; 10 nucleotides agree with TRBD1. CDR1 MNHEY and CDR2 SVGAGI come from the germline V gene. Losses at the gene ends were 4 bases for V and 6 bases for J; bases not matched to a gene: 0. The CDR3 is 14 amino acids. In DNA form, the CDR3 reads TGTGCCAGCAGTTGGGACAGGGGTAATTCACCCCTCCACTTT. Amino acids: CASSWDRGNSPLHF.

V and J are TRBV25-1 and TRBJ1-2; D is undetermined. The CDR3 length is 14 residues. CDR1 MGHDK and CDR2 SYGVNS come from the germline V gene. Trimming took off 9 bases at V and 2 bases at J, with 16 bases between the two ends. The CDR3 protein is CASKKDGRNYGYTF. CDR3 nucleotide sequence: TGTGCCAGTAAAAAAGACGGCAGAAACTATGGCTACACCTTC.

This chain links TRBV27 with TRBJ2-1, with 9 bases identical to TRBD2. Germline V gives CDR1 MNHEY, CDR2 SMNVEV (reference sequence). After removal of 3 bases from V and 0 bases from J, the junction contained 6 bases not matched to a gene. The CDR3 totals 17 residues. The CDR3 DNA reads TGTGCCAGCAGTTTGCCTAGCGGGGTGAGCTCCTACAATGAGCAGTTCTTC. Its protein product is CASSLPSGVSSYNEQFF.

This sequence joins TRBV5-4 and TRBJ2-3; 8 bases fit TRBD2. There are 14 residues in the CDR3. Germline CDR1 reads SGHNT; CDR2 reads YYREEE (reference sequence). V was clipped by 5 bases and J by 6 bases; unmatched bases: 8. The CDR3 region has the DNA TGTGCCAGCAGGAAACTAGCGGCTCTCGATACGCAGTATTTT. This translates into CASRKLAALDTQYF.

The CDR3 is CASRVTGSSYEQYF. The CDR3, as DNA: TGTGCCAGCAGAGTAACAGGGAGCTCCTACGAGCAGTACTTC. This chain connects TRBV6-6 to TRBJ2-7; a possible D gene is TRBD1 (6 bases). Germline CDR1 and CDR2: MNHNY and SVGAGI (reference sequence). The CDR3 sequence is 14 residues long. Deletions cut 6 bases from V and 0 bases from J, with 12 bases between.

This clone occurred a few times. The J gene is TRBJ2-7, the V gene TRBV15; unclear D gene. The germline V gene has CDR1 LNHNV and CDR2 YYDKDF (reference sequence). Trimming cost V 5 bases and J 3 bases, with 17 bases left between them. This CDR3 region has 15 residues. The CDR3 bases are TGTGCCACCAGCCCAGAGAAGCTCCTTCGCTACGAGCAGTACTTC. Translated, it gives CATSPEKLLRYEQYF.

This chain uses TRBV6-5 with TRBJ1-1; D gene uncertain. This CDR3 comprises 11 residues. The V gene's germline CDR1 is MNHEY and CDR2 SVGAGI. V was trimmed by 1 base and J by 10 bases, leaving 7 bases between them. CDR3 nucleotide sequence: TGTGCCAGCAGTTACTTGGGAGTAGCTTTCTTT. Its translation is CASSYLGVAFF.

V and J are TRBV4-2 and TRBJ2-1; no firm D call. The CDR3 is 13 residues long. From germline, CDR1 is LGHNA and CDR2 YNFKEQ. Trimming left V 0 bases short and J 8 bases short, with 8 bases between. The CDR3 loop reads CASSQDSSDEQFF. The CDR3 DNA follows: TGTGCCAGCAGCCAAGATAGCTCCGATGAGCAGTTCTTC.

This chain connects TRBV5-6 to TRBJ2-5, with TRBD1 matching over 7 bases. The V and J ends lost 1 base and 5 bases, in that order; junction bases with no gene match: 14. The CDR3 runs to 17 residues. Per the germline V gene, CDR1 is SGHDT and CDR2 is YYEEEE. CDR3 in DNA: TGTGCCAGCAGCTTGAGTAGGGACAGACGCATTAGGGAGACCCAGTACTTC. This codes for CASSLSRDRRIRETQYF.

V is TRBV6-6 and J is TRBJ2-7; tentatively, D is TRBD1 or TRBD2 (6 bases each). Germline V gives CDR1 MNHNY, CDR2 SVGAGI (reference sequence). The ends were cut back, 4 bases at V and 7 bases at J, with 17 bases in the middle. The CDR3 length is 14 residues. CDR3 coding DNA: TGTGCCAGCAGTTCCCGGACAGAGGGGGGAGAGCAGTACTTC. Encoded protein: CASSSRTEGGEQYF.

The chain links TRBV21-1 to TRBJ2-1; the D call TRBD2 from the table was never checked on the DNA. TRBV21-1 is a pseudogene segment. CDR3 size: 16 residues. CDR3 sequence (DNA): TGTGCCAGCAGCAAAATCCCCCCCTTCGGCTACAATGAGCAGTTCTTC. Protein: CASSKIPPFGYNEQFF.

The chain combines TRBV7-8 with TRBJ1-1; D is ambiguous. The germline V gene has CDR1 SGHVS and CDR2 FQNEAQ. V lost 1 base and J 3 bases, leaving 15 bases between the germline ends. The CDR3 is made up of 16 amino acids. In DNA form, the CDR3 reads TGTGCCAGCAGCTTAGTGGGTCAGCGGGCGGACACTGAAGCTTTCTTT. Translation: CASSLVGQRADTEAFF.

The chain couples TRBV21-1 to TRBJ1-1; TRBD1, as called in the table, went unchecked against the DNA. TRBV21-1 is a documented pseudogene. This CDR3 has 16 amino acids. Written as DNA, the CDR3 is TGTGCCAGCAGTCAGGGTGTAGACACAATTCGCACTGAAGCTTTCTTT. It is translated as CASSQGVDTIRTEAFF.